These T cell receptor beta chains were read from a single sample in a study of response to subunit inactivated influenza vaccine. Via MiXCR, TCRdb re-called the RT-PCR reads, giving one row per CDR3 protein. Among just under 550,000 distinct CDR3 sequences, around 21% were seen once, and the ten largest hold around 2.8%. These data also formed part of another study, on T cells expressing NK-cell markers.

Sequencing used CD4+ T cells sorted from PBMCs, obtained 11 to 12 days after vaccination. Receptor source: a man in his fifties who received an inactivated influenza vaccine. CDR3s include the opening cysteine and the closing phenylalanine or tryptophan. D genes are given only for firm matches. The size field is filled for only some rows; it gives once, few, many or a size class.

j_gene: TRBJ2-1
v_gene: TRBV7-7
abundance: few
d_gene: -
CDR3nt: TGTGCCAGCAGCTTAACTACCTACAATGAGCAGTTCTTC
CDR3aa: CASSLTTYNEQFF

j_gene: TRBJ2-5
v_gene: TRBV27
abundance: -
d_gene: TRBD1
CDR3nt: TGTGCCAGCACCATTAGCGCAGGGGGCGTCGAGACCCAGTACTTC
CDR3aa: CASTISAGGVETQYF

j_gene: TRBJ2-1
v_gene: TRBV29-1
abundance: few
d_gene: -
CDR3nt: TGCAGCGTTCGGACTGGGGCCAATGAGCAGTTCTTC
CDR3aa: CSVRTGANEQFF

j_gene: TRBJ1-1
v_gene: TRBV20-1
abundance: few
d_gene: -
CDR3nt: TGCAGTGCTAGAGATCTCCGGGGGCGGGGGACTGAAGCTTTCTTT
CDR3aa: CSARDLRGRGTEAFF

j_gene: TRBJ2-1
v_gene: TRBV7-2
abundance: -
d_gene: -
CDR3nt: TGTGCCAGCAGCAGGGGACTCGGCTACAATGAGCAGTTCTTC
CDR3aa: CASSRGLGYNEQFF

j_gene: TRBJ2-2
v_gene: TRBV6-2/TRBV6-3
abundance: few
d_gene: -
CDR3nt: TGTGCCAGCAGTTACTCGCCGGGACGGCCTTCGAACACCGGGGAGCTGTTTTTT
CDR3aa: CASSYSPGRPSNTGELFF

j_gene: TRBJ1-2
v_gene: TRBV3-1
abundance: -
d_gene: -
CDR3nt: TGTGCCAGCAGCCCCCGCTCGGGGATATATGGCTACACCTTC
CDR3aa: CASSPRSGIYGYTF

j_gene: TRBJ2-2
v_gene: TRBV5-1
abundance: -
d_gene: TRBD2
CDR3nt: TGCGCCAGCAGCTTGGTGGCGGGGGATTACACCGGGGAGCTGTTTTTT
CDR3aa: CASSLVAGDYTGELFF

j_gene: TRBJ1-1
v_gene: TRBV4-3
abundance: -
d_gene: -
CDR3nt: TGCGCCAGCAGCGCCCAGGGGCCGAACACTGAAGCTTTCTTT
CDR3aa: CASSAQGPNTEAFF

j_gene: TRBJ2-3
v_gene: TRBV12-3/TRBV12-4
abundance: -
d_gene: TRBD2
CDR3nt: TGTGCCAGCAGCCCAGGGATAGCGGGAGGGCCAGATACGCAGTATTTT
CDR3aa: CASSPGIAGGPDTQYF

j_gene: TRBJ1-2
v_gene: TRBV4-3
abundance: -
d_gene: -
CDR3nt: TGCGCCAGCAGCCAAGAGGCAGGGTCCTATGGCTACACCTTC
CDR3aa: CASSQEAGSYGYTF

j_gene: TRBJ1-4
v_gene: TRBV6-5
abundance: few
d_gene: -
CDR3nt: TGTGCCAGCAGTTACCCCCCCCGCCAACGACATGAAAAACTGTTTTTT
CDR3aa: CASSYPPRQRHEKLFF

j_gene: TRBJ1-4
v_gene: TRBV6-6
abundance: -
d_gene: -
CDR3nt: TGTGCCAGCAGTTACACAGGGTTCGGAAAACTGTTTTTT
CDR3aa: CASSYTGFGKLFF

j_gene: TRBJ2-2
v_gene: TRBV9
abundance: few
d_gene: TRBD2
CDR3nt: TGTGCCAGCAGCGCGGGGCCGGGGGGCACCGGGGAGCTGTTTTTT
CDR3aa: CASSAGPGGTGELFF

j_gene: TRBJ1-5
v_gene: TRBV7-2
abundance: few
d_gene: TRBD1
CDR3nt: TGTGCCAGCAGCCTAAATTCAGGGGGCGGAAGCAATCAGCCCCAGCATTTT
CDR3aa: CASSLNSGGGSNQPQHF

j_gene: TRBJ2-7
v_gene: TRBV7-2
abundance: many
d_gene: TRBD1
CDR3nt: TGTGCCAGCAGTCAGAGACAGGGGGCGTCCTTC
CDR3aa: CASSQRQGASF

j_gene: TRBJ2-7
v_gene: TRBV5-8
abundance: many
d_gene: -
CDR3nt: TGTGCCAGCAGCTTGGCCGGAGTCTCCTACGAGCAGTACTTC
CDR3aa: CASSLAGVSYEQYF

j_gene: TRBJ1-1
v_gene: TRBV29-1
abundance: -
d_gene: TRBD1
CDR3nt: TGCAGCGGGCTGGGACAGAGGAACACTGAAGCTTTCTTT
CDR3aa: CSGLGQRNTEAFF

j_gene: TRBJ2-1
v_gene: TRBV5-1
abundance: -
d_gene: -
CDR3nt: TGCGCCAGCAGCGAAACAGGGTCGTCATACAATGAGCAGTTCTTC
CDR3aa: CASSETGSSYNEQFF

j_gene: TRBJ2-5
v_gene: TRBV6-5
abundance: few
d_gene: -
CDR3nt: TGTGCCAGCAGTTATATCAGCGCGGGGCAAAAGACCCAGTACTTC
CDR3aa: CASSYISAGQKTQYF

j_gene: TRBJ2-2
v_gene: TRBV7-6
abundance: -
d_gene: -
CDR3nt: TGTGCCAGCAGCTTAGGGGCCTCTGGGGAGCTGTTTTTT
CDR3aa: CASSLGASGELFF

j_gene: TRBJ2-7
v_gene: TRBV6-5
abundance: once
d_gene: -
CDR3nt: TGTGCCAGCAGTTACTCAGGACACGGGTCCTACGAGCAGTACTTC
CDR3aa: CASSYSGHGSYEQYF

j_gene: TRBJ2-1
v_gene: TRBV28
abundance: -
d_gene: -
CDR3nt: TGTGCCAGCAGCTCCCAGGGGACTCTGGATTTAGATGAGCAGTTCTTC
CDR3aa: CASSSQGTLDLDEQFF

j_gene: TRBJ2-5
v_gene: TRBV28
abundance: -
d_gene: TRBD2
CDR3nt: TGTGCCAGCAGTTTCTACGCTAGCGGGAGGTACCAAGAGACCCAGTACTTC
CDR3aa: CASSFYASGRYQETQYF

j_gene: TRBJ2-7
v_gene: TRBV7-9
abundance: many
d_gene: TRBD1
CDR3nt: TGTGCCAGCAGCCTTGCCGGGACAGCGGCCTACGAGCAGTACTTC
CDR3aa: CASSLAGTAAYEQYF

j_gene: TRBJ2-5
v_gene: TRBV11-1
abundance: -
d_gene: -
CDR3nt: TGTGCCAGCAGCTTTTCTAATCCGTGGCAGACCCAGTACTTC
CDR3aa: CASSFSNPWQTQYF

j_gene: TRBJ2-7
v_gene: TRBV28
abundance: -
d_gene: -
CDR3nt: TGTGCCAGCAGTTTAGGAAACCCGAGCTCCTACGAGCAGTACTTC
CDR3aa: CASSLGNPSSYEQYF

j_gene: TRBJ2-1
v_gene: TRBV18
abundance: -
d_gene: -
CDR3nt: TGTGCCAGCTCAACCAGGGGAGGGGGCTCCTACAATGAGCAGTTCTTC
CDR3aa: CASSTRGGGSYNEQFF

j_gene: TRBJ2-5
v_gene: TRBV20-1
abundance: many
d_gene: TRBD1
CDR3nt: TGCAGTGCCAGCGGGGACAGGGGACGTGGGCAAGAGACCCAGTACTTC
CDR3aa: CSASGDRGRGQETQYF

j_gene: TRBJ2-5
v_gene: TRBV12-3/TRBV12-4
abundance: -
d_gene: -
CDR3nt: TGTGCCAGCAGTCTACCTTCGGAGACCCAGTACTTC
CDR3aa: CASSLPSETQYF

j_gene: TRBJ1-5
v_gene: TRBV6-2/TRBV6-3
abundance: -
d_gene: -
CDR3nt: TGTGCCAGCAGTGATTACGGGAGGTCCCAGCATTTT
CDR3aa: CASSDYGRSQHF

j_gene: TRBJ2-1
v_gene: TRBV29-1
abundance: -
d_gene: -
CDR3nt: TGCAGCGTTGAGCCGTTCCCCAGCTCCTACAATGAGCAGTTCTTC
CDR3aa: CSVEPFPSSYNEQFF

j_gene: TRBJ2-1
v_gene: TRBV7-9
abundance: few
d_gene: TRBD2
CDR3nt: TGTGCCAGCAGTTCGATAGCGGGAGGTGAGCAGTTCTTC
CDR3aa: CASSSIAGGEQFF

j_gene: TRBJ2-7
v_gene: TRBV28
abundance: -
d_gene: -
CDR3nt: TGTGCCAGCAGTTTAGGCGGGACGAAGTCTGAGCAGTACTTC
CDR3aa: CASSLGGTKSEQYF

j_gene: TRBJ2-3
v_gene: TRBV5-5
abundance: -
d_gene: TRBD1
CDR3nt: TGTGCCAGCAGCGCACGACAGGGGGCAGGGACAGATACGCAGTATTTT
CDR3aa: CASSARQGAGTDTQYF

j_gene: TRBJ2-1
v_gene: TRBV7-9
abundance: -
d_gene: TRBD2
CDR3nt: TGTGCCAGCAGCTTCCGACTAGCGGTAGCCAATGAGCAGTTCTTC
CDR3aa: CASSFRLAVANEQFF

j_gene: TRBJ2-5
v_gene: TRBV4-1
abundance: few
d_gene: -
CDR3nt: TGCGCCAGCAGCCCTTCTCTTCGCGGGCCAGAGGAGACCCAGTACTTC
CDR3aa: CASSPSLRGPEETQYF

j_gene: TRBJ1-1
v_gene: TRBV7-2
abundance: many
d_gene: -
CDR3nt: TGTGCCAGCAGCTACGCAGACACGAACACTGAAGCTTTCTTT
CDR3aa: CASSYADTNTEAFF

j_gene: TRBJ2-7
v_gene: TRBV29-1
abundance: few
d_gene: -
CDR3nt: TGCAGCGTTGAAGAGGCCGGCTACGAGCAGTACTTC
CDR3aa: CSVEEAGYEQYF

j_gene: TRBJ2-2
v_gene: TRBV20-1
abundance: -
d_gene: TRBD2
CDR3nt: TGCAGTACAACGGGACTAGCGGAGCTGAACACCGGGGAGCTGTTTTTT
CDR3aa: CSTTGLAELNTGELFF

j_gene: TRBJ2-3
v_gene: TRBV5-1
abundance: many
d_gene: -
CDR3nt: TGCGCCAGCCAGTGGACCGACAGCACAGATACGCAGTATTTT
CDR3aa: CASQWTDSTDTQYF

j_gene: TRBJ2-7
v_gene: TRBV7-2
abundance: few
d_gene: TRBD1
CDR3nt: TGTGCCACCAGATTCGGGACAGGGGCCCGGGAGCAGTACTTC
CDR3aa: CATRFGTGAREQYF

j_gene: TRBJ2-2
v_gene: TRBV5-5
abundance: few
d_gene: -
CDR3nt: TGTGCCAGCAGCTTGGTGGTGTTTGGGGAGCTGTTTTTT
CDR3aa: CASSLVVFGELFF

j_gene: TRBJ1-5
v_gene: TRBV20-1
abundance: few
d_gene: TRBD1
CDR3nt: TGCAGTGCCCGGGACAGGGCCCCTCCAATGGCCCAGCATTTT
CDR3aa: CSARDRAPPMAQHF

j_gene: TRBJ1-4
v_gene: TRBV20-1
abundance: few
d_gene: -
CDR3nt: TGCAGTGCCCTAGGGTCCACTCCCGGTTTGGTAGAAAAACTGTTTTTT
CDR3aa: CSALGSTPGLVEKLFF